This T cell receptor beta chain appears in the sequencing data of a study of blood T cell repertoires in COVID-19. This CDR3 comprises 16 residues. CDR1 SGHVS and CDR2 FQNEAQ come from the germline V gene. V lost 2 bases and J lost 1, with 12 bases in between. Sequenced by immunoSEQ multiplex PCR; TCRdb stores in-frame clones only, minus some. The sample includes some 170,000 clones, 85% to 95% seen only once; the top ten take just under 2%. This chain links TRBV7-8 with TRBJ1-5; D unclear. The sequencing sample was made of peripheral blood. This clonotype was obtained from an older woman with COVID-19, enrolled during active disease. CDR3 in amino acids: CASSLRRDSSNQPQHF. The CDR3 region has the DNA TGTGCCAGCAGCTTACGCCGGGATTCAAGCAATCAGCCCCAGCATTTT.